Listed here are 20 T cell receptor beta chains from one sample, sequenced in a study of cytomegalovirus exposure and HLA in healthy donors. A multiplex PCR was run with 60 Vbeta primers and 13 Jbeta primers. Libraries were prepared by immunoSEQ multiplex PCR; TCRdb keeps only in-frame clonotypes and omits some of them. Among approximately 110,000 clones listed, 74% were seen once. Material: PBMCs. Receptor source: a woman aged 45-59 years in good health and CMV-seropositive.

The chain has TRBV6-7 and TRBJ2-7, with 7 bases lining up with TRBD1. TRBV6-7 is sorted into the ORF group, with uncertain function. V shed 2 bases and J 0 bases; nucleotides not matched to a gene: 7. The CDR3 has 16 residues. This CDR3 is CASSYTDRKPSYEQYF. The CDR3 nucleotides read TGTGCCAGCAGTTACACGGACAGGAAGCCCTCCTACGAGCAGTACTTC.

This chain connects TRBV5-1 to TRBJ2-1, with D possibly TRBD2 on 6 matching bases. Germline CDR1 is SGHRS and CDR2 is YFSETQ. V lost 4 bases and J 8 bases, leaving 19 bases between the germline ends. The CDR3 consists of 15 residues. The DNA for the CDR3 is TGCGCCAGCAGCCTGGGGGTTCCGGGGGAGCATGAGCAGTTCTTC. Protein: CASSLGVPGEHEQFF.

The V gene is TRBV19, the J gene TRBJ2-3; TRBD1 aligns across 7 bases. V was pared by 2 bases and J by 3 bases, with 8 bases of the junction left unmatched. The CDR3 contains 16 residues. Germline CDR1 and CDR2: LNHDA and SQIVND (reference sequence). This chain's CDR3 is CASSIRTGTKTDTQYF. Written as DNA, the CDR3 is TGTGCCAGTAGTATACGGACAGGAACTAAAACAGATACGCAGTATTTT.

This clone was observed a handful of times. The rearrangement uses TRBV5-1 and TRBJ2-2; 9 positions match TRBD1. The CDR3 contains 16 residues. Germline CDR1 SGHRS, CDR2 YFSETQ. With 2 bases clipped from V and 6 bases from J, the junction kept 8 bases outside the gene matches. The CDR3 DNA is TGCGCCAGCAGCTTTACTCCGGGACAGGGACCCGGGGAGCTGTTTTTT. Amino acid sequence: CASSFTPGQGPGELFF.

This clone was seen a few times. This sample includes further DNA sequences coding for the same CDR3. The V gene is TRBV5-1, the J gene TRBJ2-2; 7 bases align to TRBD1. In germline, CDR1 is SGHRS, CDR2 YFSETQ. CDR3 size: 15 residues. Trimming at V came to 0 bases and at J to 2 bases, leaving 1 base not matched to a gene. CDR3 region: CASSLDRGNTGELFF. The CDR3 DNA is TGCGCCAGCAGCTTGGACAGGGGAAACACCGGGGAGCTGTTTTTT.

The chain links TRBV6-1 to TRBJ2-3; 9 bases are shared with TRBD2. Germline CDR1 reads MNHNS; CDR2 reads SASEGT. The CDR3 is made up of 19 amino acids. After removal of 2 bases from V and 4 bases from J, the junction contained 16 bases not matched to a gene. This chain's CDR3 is CASSEWGGGAAVGPDTQYF. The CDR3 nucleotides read TGTGCCAGCAGTGAATGGGGCGGGGGGGCGGCCGTGGGCCCAGATACGCAGTATTTT.

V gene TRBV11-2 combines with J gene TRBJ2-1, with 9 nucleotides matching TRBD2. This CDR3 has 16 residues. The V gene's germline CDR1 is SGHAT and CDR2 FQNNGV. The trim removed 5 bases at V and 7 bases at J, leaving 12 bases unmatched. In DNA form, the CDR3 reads TGTGCCAGCAGCCCCCAGCGGGGGGCCTTCTGGAATGAGCAGTTCTTC. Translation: CASSPQRGAFWNEQFF. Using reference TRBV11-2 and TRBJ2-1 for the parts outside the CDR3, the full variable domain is EAGVAQSPRYKIIEKRQSVAFWCNPISGHATLYWYQQILGQGPKLLIQFQNNGVVDDSQLPKDRFSAERLKGVDSTLKIQPAKLEDSAVYLCASSPQRGAFWNEQFFGPGTRLTVL.

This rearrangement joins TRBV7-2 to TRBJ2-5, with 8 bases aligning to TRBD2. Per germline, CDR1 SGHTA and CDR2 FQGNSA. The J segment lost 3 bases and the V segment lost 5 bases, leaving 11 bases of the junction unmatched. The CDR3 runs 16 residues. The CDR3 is CASSPGGGGVKETQYF. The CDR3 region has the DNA TGTGCCAGCAGCCCGGGGGGGGGCGGGGTAAAAGAGACCCAGTACTTC.

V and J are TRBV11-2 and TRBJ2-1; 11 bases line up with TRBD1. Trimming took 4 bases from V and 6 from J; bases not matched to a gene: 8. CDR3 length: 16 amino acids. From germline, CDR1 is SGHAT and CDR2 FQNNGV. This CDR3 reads CASSSKTGTGGNEQFF. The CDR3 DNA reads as TGTGCCAGCAGCTCTAAAACCGGGACAGGGGGCAATGAGCAGTTCTTC.

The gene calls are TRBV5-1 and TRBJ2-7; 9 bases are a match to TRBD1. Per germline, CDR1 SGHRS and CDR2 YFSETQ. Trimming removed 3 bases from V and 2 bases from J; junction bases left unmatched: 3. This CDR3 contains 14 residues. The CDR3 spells CASSSGQGTYEQYF. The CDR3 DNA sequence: TGCGCCAGCAGCTCAGGACAGGGGACCTACGAGCAGTACTTC. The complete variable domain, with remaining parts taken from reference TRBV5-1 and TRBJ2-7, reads KAGVTQTPRYLIKTRGQQVTLSCSPISGHRSVSWYQQTPGQGLQFLFEYFSETQRNKGNFPGRFSGRQFSNSRSEMNVSTLELGDSALYLCASSSGQGTYEQYFGPGTRLTVT.

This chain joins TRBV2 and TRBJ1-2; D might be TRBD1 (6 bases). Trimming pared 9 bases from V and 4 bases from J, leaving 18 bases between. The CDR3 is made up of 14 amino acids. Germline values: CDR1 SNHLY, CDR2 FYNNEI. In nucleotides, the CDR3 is TGTGCCAGAAGGGACACCTTTAAAGGCTATGGCTACACCTTC. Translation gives CARRDTFKGYGYTF.

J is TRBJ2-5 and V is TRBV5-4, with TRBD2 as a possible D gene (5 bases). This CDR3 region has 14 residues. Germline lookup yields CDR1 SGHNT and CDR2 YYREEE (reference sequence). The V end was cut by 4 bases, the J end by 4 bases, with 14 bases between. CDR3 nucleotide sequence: TGTGCCAGCAGCCCTACTAGTGATCTAGAGACCCAGTACTTC. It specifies CASSPTSDLETQYF. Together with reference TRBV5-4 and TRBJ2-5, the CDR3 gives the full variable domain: ETGVTQSPTHLIKTRGQQVTLRCSSQSGHNTVSWYQQALGQGPQFIFQYYREEENGRGNFPPRFSGLQFPNYSSELNVNALELDDSALYLCASSPTSDLETQYFGPGTRLLVL.

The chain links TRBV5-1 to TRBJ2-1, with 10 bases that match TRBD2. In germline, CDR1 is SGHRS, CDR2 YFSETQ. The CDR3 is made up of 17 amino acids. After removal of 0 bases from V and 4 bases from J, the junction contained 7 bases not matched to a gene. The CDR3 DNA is TGCGCCAGCAGCTTGGTCAGCGGGGGGGAGATTTACAATGAGCAGTTCTTC. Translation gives CASSLVSGGEIYNEQFF. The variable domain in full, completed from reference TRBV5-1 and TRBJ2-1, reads KAGVTQTPRYLIKTRGQQVTLSCSPISGHRSVSWYQQTPGQGLQFLFEYFSETQRNKGNFPGRFSGRQFSNSRSEMNVSTLELGDSALYLCASSLVSGGEIYNEQFFGPGTRLTVL.

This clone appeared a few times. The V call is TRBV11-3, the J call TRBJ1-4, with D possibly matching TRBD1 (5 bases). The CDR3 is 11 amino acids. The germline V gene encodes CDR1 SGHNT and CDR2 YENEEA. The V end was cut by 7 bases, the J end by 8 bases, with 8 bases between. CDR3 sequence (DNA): TGTGCCAGCACAAAGGGGGAAAAACTGTTTTTT. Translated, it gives CASTKGEKLFF. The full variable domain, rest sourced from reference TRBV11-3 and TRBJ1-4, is EAGVVQSPRYKIIEKKQPVAFWCNPISGHNTLYWYLQNLGQGPELLIRYENEEAVDDSQLPKDRFSAERLKGVDSTLKIQPAELGDSAVYLCASTKGEKLFFGSGTQLSVL.

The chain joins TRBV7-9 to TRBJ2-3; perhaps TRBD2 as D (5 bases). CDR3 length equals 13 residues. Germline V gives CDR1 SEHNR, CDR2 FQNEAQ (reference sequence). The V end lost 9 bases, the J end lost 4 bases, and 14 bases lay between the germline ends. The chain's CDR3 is CASQRSNADTQYF. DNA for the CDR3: TGTGCCAGTCAGCGGTCCAACGCAGATACGCAGTATTTT.

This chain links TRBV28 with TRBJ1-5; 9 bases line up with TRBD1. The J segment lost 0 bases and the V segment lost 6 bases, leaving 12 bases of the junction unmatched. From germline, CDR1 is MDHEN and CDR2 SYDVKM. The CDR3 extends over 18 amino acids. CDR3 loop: CASRPTGTGNYSNQPQHF. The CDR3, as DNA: TGTGCCAGCAGACCTACCGGGACAGGGAATTATAGCAATCAGCCCCAGCATTTT.

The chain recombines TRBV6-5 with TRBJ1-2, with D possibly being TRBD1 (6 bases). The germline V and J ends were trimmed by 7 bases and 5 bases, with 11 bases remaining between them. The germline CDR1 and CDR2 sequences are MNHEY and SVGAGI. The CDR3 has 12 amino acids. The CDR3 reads CASIAGDYGYTF. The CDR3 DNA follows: TGTGCCAGCATCGCAGGGGATTATGGCTACACCTTC.

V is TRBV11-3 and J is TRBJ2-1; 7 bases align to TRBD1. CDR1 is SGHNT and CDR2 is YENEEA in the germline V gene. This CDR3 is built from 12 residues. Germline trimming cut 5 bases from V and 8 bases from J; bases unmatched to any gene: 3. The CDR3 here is CASSVQGDEQFF. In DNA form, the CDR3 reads TGTGCCAGCAGCGTCCAGGGGGATGAGCAGTTCTTC.

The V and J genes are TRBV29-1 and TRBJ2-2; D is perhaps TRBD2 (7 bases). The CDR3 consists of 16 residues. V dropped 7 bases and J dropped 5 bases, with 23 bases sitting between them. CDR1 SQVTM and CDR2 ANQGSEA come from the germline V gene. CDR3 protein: CSALLWGGARTGELFF. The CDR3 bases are TGCAGCGCTCTGCTTTGGGGGGGGGCTAGGACCGGGGAGCTGTTTTTT.

The CDR3 nucleotides are TGCGCCAGCAGTGAGACCGCGCGGGGTTCACCCCTCCACTTT. Amino acid sequence: CASSETARGSPLHF. The rearrangement uses TRBV10-2 and TRBJ1-6; no firm D call. Germline lookup yields CDR1 WSHSY and CDR2 SAAADI. The CDR3 runs to 14 residues. V gave up 2 bases and J gave up 9 bases, with 11 bases separating them.